Below are 22 T cell receptor beta chains sequenced from a single sample in a study of CD8 T cells in ankylosing spondylitis. One entry per CDR3 protein, called by TCRdb with MiXCR from the 5' RACE reads. The data show some 220,000 distinct CDR3 sequences, 8.2% seen once. Input material: blood, either unsorted or a sorted T cell fraction (not recorded which). The receptors shown here come from a female donor with ankylosing spondylitis or in good health (not recorded which).

This clonotype was seen ten or more times. V usage is TRBV7-8 and J usage is TRBJ1-3; the match to TRBD1 covers 12 bases. With 5 bases clipped from V and 0 bases from J, the junction kept 5 bases outside the gene matches. The CDR3 extends over 17 amino acids. The germline gives CDR1 SGHVS, CDR2 FQNEAQ. In DNA, the CDR3 is TGTGCCAGCAGCCCACAGGGACAGGGGGCCTCTGGAAACACCATATATTTT. Protein product: CASSPQGQGASGNTIYF.

This clonotype was observed at least ten times. The chain joins TRBV27 to TRBJ2-7; D is tentatively TRBD1 or TRBD2 (5 bases each). V dropped 10 bases and J dropped 3 bases, with 13 bases sitting between them. The germline gives CDR1 MNHEY, CDR2 SMNVEV (reference sequence). This CDR3 spans 12 amino acids. CDR3 sequence reads: CATGTPSYEQYF. The CDR3 nucleotides read TGTGCCACCGGGACCCCCAGCTACGAGCAGTACTTC.

The chain combines TRBV7-2 with TRBJ2-2; 7 bases are shared with TRBD2. Germline V gives CDR1 SGHTA, CDR2 FQGNSA. CDR3 length: 16 residues. With V trimmed by 4 bases and J by 6 bases, 11 bases remained unmatched. The CDR3 region has the DNA TGTGCCAGCAGCTGGGACTACAGGAGACTCCCCGGGGAGCTGTTTTTT. This sequence encodes CASSWDYRRLPGELFF.

V gene TRBV29-1 combines with J gene TRBJ2-1; 8 nucleotides align to TRBD2. CDR3 length: 12 amino acids. Losses at the gene ends were 7 bases for V and 6 bases for J; bases not matched to a gene: 5. From germline, CDR1 is SQVTM and CDR2 ANQGSEA. CDR3 residues: CSASGGGNEQFF. The CDR3 DNA reads TGCAGCGCCTCGGGAGGGGGCAATGAGCAGTTCTTC.

This clonotype was detected many times. The V and J genes are TRBV19 and TRBJ2-7; D may be TRBD2 (6 bases). Germline assignment: CDR1 LNHDA and CDR2 SQIVND (reference sequence). The V end was cut by 8 bases, the J end by 4 bases, with 18 bases between. This CDR3 has 14 residues. DNA for the CDR3: TGTGCCAGTTCCACCGCGACTAGTGGGTACGAGCAGTACTTC. Its protein product is CASSTATSGYEQYF.

This clonotype was found many times. V is TRBV5-5 and J is TRBJ1-6; 8 bases agree with TRBD1. Germline values: CDR1 SGHKS, CDR2 YYEKEE (reference sequence). The CDR3 is made up of 14 amino acids. V lost 4 bases and J lost 7; bases outside the gene matches: 4. This CDR3 is CASSRTGNNSPLHF. The CDR3 DNA is TGTGCCAGCAGCCGGACAGGGAACAATTCACCCCTCCACTTT.

This clonotype was detected many times. The rearrangement links TRBV12-3 or TRBV12-4 to TRBJ2-1; 9 bases fit TRBD2. The CDR3 extends over 13 amino acids. Trimming at V came to 4 bases and at J to 9 bases, leaving 4 bases not matched to a gene. CDR3 amino acids: CASSWGTSSEQFF. The CDR3 coding sequence is TGTGCCAGCAGTTGGGGGACTAGCAGTGAGCAGTTCTTC.

Of note for this clonotype: Being one base from a much bigger clone, this may be a read error. The chain uses TRBV20-1 and TRBJ2-3, with 15 bases that match TRBD2. From germline, CDR1 is DFQATT and CDR2 SNEGSKA (reference sequence). V lost 7 bases and J lost 8; bases outside the gene matches: 10. The CDR3 runs to 15 residues. CDR3 sequence (DNA): TGCAGTGTCGAACGGACTAGCGGGAGGGTCGGTACGCAGTATTTT. Its translation is CSVERTSGRVGTQYF.

This clonotype was detected ten times or more. The chain carries TRBV12-3 or TRBV12-4 and TRBJ1-1; TRBD1 matches at 10 bases. The CDR3 length is 16 residues. V lost 6 bases, J lost 10 bases, and 17 bases stayed unmatched. This chain's CDR3 is CASRSPGTGAFGGAFF. The DNA of the CDR3 is TGTGCCAGCAGATCCCCCGGGACAGGGGCCTTTGGTGGAGCTTTCTTT.

This sequence joins TRBV7-9 and TRBJ2-5; D perhaps matches TRBD2 (5 bases). Germline values: CDR1 SEHNR, CDR2 FQNEAQ (reference sequence). V dropped 1 base and J dropped 5 bases, with 11 bases sitting between them. The CDR3 contains 14 residues. CDR3 sequence: CASSLGRRLETQYF. The CDR3 DNA reads TGTGCCAGCAGCTTAGGGAGGAGGCTGGAGACCCAGTACTTC.

This clonotype was found many times. The gene calls are TRBV11-3 and TRBJ2-1; D may correspond to TRBD1 or TRBD2 (7 bases each). CDR1 is SGHNT, CDR2 YENEEA, per germline. Between the trimmed V and J ends, which lost 4 bases and 5 bases, there was a span of 21 bases. The CDR3 loop spans 17 amino acids. CDR3 sequence: CASSSRGGRESDNEQFF. Here the CDR3 DNA reads TGTGCCAGCAGCTCCAGGGGGGGGCGGGAGTCGGACAATGAGCAGTTCTTC. Based on the CDR3 plus reference TRBV11-3 and TRBJ2-1, the full variable domain is EAGVVQSPRYKIIEKKQPVAFWCNPISGHNTLYWYLQNLGQGPELLIRYENEEAVDDSQLPKDRFSAERLKGVDSTLKIQPAELGDSAVYLCASSSRGGRESDNEQFFGPGTRLTVL.

On this clonotype: A much bigger clone sits one base away, suggesting this may be a read error. This sequence joins TRBV6-2 or TRBV6-3 and TRBJ2-7; D is ambiguous. Trimming stripped 11 bases from V and 5 bases from J, with 13 bases between. This CDR3 has 11 residues. Germline lookup yields CDR1 MNHEY and CDR2 SVGEGT. CDR3 nucleotide sequence: TGTGCCGCCTCGCCGTCGGACGAGCAGTACTTC. The encoded protein is CAASPSDEQYF.

This clonotype was observed at least ten times. The genes are TRBV5-5 and TRBJ2-1, with 7 bases aligning to TRBD1. The CDR3 loop spans 13 amino acids. Trimming took 1 base from V and 7 from J; bases not matched to a gene: 2. Germline values: CDR1 SGHKS, CDR2 YYEKEE (reference sequence). CDR3 sequence reads: CASSLPGGNEQFF. The CDR3 DNA sequence: TGTGCCAGCAGCTTGCCAGGGGGAAATGAGCAGTTCTTC. The variable domain in full, with the rest retrieved from reference TRBV5-5 and TRBJ2-1, is DAGVTQSPTHLIKTRGQQVTLRCSPISGHKSVSWYQQVLGQGPQFIFQYYEKEERGRGNFPDRFSARQFPNYSSELNVNALLLGDSALYLCASSLPGGNEQFFGPGTRLTVL.

This clonotype was observed at least ten times. This sequence joins TRBV20-1 and TRBJ2-5; the D gene could be TRBD1 or TRBD2 (5 bases each). V was trimmed by 6 bases and J by 7 bases, leaving 18 bases between them. Per the germline V gene, CDR1 is DFQATT and CDR2 is SNEGSKA (reference sequence). The CDR3 length is 13 residues. The CDR3 nucleotides read TGCAGTGCCCCTGGTGCCGGGACGGGGACCCAGTACTTC. Translation gives CSAPGAGTGTQYF.

The table lists this clonotype with many counts. The chain recombines TRBV7-8 with TRBJ1-1, with unresolved D. This CDR3 spans 14 amino acids. Looked up from germline, CDR1 is SGHVS and CDR2 is FQNEAQ. Trimming stripped 2 bases from V and 4 bases from J, with 11 bases between. The CDR3 protein is CASSLLHPSTEAFF. CDR3 DNA: TGTGCCAGCAGCTTACTCCATCCCTCCACTGAAGCTTTCTTT.

This clonotype was recorded at least ten times. The V call is TRBV29-1, the J call TRBJ2-3; 9 bases line up with TRBD2. Germline trimming cut 4 bases from V and 5 bases from J; bases unmatched to any gene: 10. Germline V gives CDR1 SQVTM, CDR2 ANQGSEA. The CDR3 is 15 residues long. The CDR3 DNA reads as TGCAGCGTTGCCCGGGTAGCGGGGGAAGGAGATACGCAGTATTTT. This sequence encodes CSVARVAGEGDTQYF.

Only a few counts were recorded for this clonotype. The chain employs TRBV7-2 and TRBJ2-7; 8 nucleotides line up with TRBD2. Germline loops: CDR1 SGHTA, CDR2 FQGNSA. The CDR3 covers 15 residues. V gave up 1 base and J gave up 6 bases; unmatched junction bases: 8. In nucleotides, the CDR3 is TGTGCCAGCAGCTTAGGGACGCGGGAGGCGGGCGAGCAGTACTTC. Protein product: CASSLGTREAGEQYF.

This clonotype came up many times. As DNA, the CDR3 is TGCAGCGTCATGGACGGAGGCTACACCTTC. Residues: CSVMDGGYTF. This sequence joins TRBV29-1 and TRBJ1-2; no clear D gene. The CDR3 spans 10 residues. CDR1 is SQVTM, CDR2 ANQGSEA, per germline. The V end was cut by 6 bases, the J end by 8 bases, with 10 bases between.

This clonotype was found many times. The chain has TRBV29-1 and TRBJ2-6; no firm D call. This CDR3 region has 11 residues. Trimming took off 4 bases at V and 12 bases at J, with 10 bases between the two ends. CDR1 is SQVTM and CDR2 is ANQGSEA in the germline V gene. The CDR3 spells CSVVSSGVLTF. The CDR3 bases are TGCAGCGTTGTCAGTTCAGGCGTCCTGACTTTC.

This clonotype was counted many times. V usage is TRBV27 and J usage is TRBJ2-3; 12 bases line up with TRBD1. Germline trimming cut 6 bases from V and 4 bases from J; bases unmatched to any gene: 2. Per the germline V gene, CDR1 is MNHEY and CDR2 is SMNVEV (reference sequence). This CDR3 is built from 14 residues. CDR3 nucleotides: TGTGCCAGCAGGGGACAGGGGGCTCCAGATACGCAGTATTTT. It translates to CASRGQGAPDTQYF.

The chain uses TRBV6-2 or TRBV6-3 and TRBJ1-1, with D maybe TRBD1 (5 bases). Germline V gene data show CDR1 as MNHEY and CDR2 as SVGEGT. V gave up 0 bases and J gave up 2 bases, with 28 bases separating them. The CDR3 length is 21 residues. DNA of the CDR3: TGTGCCAGCAGTTACTCCGTTCGAGGGGTGCCCAAAATCACAACAAACACTGAAGCTTTCTTT. Residues: CASSYSVRGVPKITTNTEAFF.

This clonotype occurred a few times. A junction boundary mismatches the germline segment, possibly from a read error. This rearrangement joins TRBV7-9 to TRBJ2-7; weak D call: TRBD1 (5 bases). Germline V gene lookup returns CDR1 SEHNR and CDR2 FQNEAQ (reference sequence). This CDR3 contains 12 residues. The CDR3 is CASSLVGRVTSF. CDR3 sequence (DNA): TGTGCCAGCAGCTTAGTTGGCAGGGTGACTTCCTTC.